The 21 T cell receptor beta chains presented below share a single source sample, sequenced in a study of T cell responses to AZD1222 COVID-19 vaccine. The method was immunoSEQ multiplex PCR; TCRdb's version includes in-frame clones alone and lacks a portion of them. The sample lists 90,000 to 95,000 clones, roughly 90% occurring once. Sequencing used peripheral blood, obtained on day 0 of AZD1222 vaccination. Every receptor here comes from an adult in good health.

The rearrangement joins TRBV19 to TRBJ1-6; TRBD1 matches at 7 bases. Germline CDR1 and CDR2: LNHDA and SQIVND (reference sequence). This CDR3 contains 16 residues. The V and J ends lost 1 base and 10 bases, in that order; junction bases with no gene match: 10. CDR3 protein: CASSIGNRGQGSPLHF. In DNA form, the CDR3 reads TGTGCCAGTAGTATAGGGAACAGGGGCCAAGGATCACCCCTCCACTTT.

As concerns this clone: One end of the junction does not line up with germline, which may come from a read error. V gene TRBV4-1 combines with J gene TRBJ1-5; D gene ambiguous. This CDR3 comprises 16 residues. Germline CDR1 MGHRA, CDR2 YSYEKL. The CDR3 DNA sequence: TGCGCCAGCACCCAAGAGGCTTGGGGAACCAATCAGCCCCAGCATTTT. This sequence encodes CASTQEAWGTNQPQHF.

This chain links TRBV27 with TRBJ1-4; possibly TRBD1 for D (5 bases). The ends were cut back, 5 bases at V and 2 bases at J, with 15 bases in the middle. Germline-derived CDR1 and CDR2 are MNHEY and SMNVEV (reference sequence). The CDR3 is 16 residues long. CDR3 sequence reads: CASSTRGDATNEKLFF. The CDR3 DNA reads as TGTGCCAGCAGTACTCGCGGGGACGCCACTAATGAAAAACTGTTTTTT.

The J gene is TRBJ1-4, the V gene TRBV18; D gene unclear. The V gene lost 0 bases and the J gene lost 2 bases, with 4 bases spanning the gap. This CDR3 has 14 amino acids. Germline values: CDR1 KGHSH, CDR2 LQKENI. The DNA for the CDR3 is TGTGCCAGCTCACCACCCGGGACTAATGAAAAACTGTTTTTT. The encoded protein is CASSPPGTNEKLFF.

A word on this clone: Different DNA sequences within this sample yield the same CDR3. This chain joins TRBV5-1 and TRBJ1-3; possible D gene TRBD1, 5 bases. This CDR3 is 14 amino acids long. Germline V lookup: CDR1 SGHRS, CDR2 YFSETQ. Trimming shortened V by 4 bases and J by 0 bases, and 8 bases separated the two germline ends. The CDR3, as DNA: TGCGCCAGCAGCCCTAGGGGCTCTGGAAACACCATATATTTT. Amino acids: CASSPRGSGNTIYF.

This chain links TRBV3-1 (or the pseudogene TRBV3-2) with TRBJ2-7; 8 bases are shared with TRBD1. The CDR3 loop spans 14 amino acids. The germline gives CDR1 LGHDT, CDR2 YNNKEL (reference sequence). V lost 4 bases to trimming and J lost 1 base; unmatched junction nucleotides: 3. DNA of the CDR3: TGTGCCAGCAGCCGGACAGGGAGGTCCTACGAGCAGTACTTC. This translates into CASSRTGRSYEQYF.

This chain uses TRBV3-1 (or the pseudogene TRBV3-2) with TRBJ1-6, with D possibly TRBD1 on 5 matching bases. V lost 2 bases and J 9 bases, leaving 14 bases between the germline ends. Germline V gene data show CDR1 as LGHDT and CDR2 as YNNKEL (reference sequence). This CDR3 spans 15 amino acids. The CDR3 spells CASSQNGGKGSPLHF. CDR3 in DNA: TGTGCCAGCAGCCAAAACGGGGGGAAGGGTTCACCCCTCCACTTT.

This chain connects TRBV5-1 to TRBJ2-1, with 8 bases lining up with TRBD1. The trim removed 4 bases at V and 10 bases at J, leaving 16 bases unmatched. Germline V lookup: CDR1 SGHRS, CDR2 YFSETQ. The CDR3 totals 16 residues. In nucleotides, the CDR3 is TGCGCCAGCAGCCCATGGGGGACAGGCGGGTCTTACGAGCAGTTCTTC. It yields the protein CASSPWGTGGSYEQFF.

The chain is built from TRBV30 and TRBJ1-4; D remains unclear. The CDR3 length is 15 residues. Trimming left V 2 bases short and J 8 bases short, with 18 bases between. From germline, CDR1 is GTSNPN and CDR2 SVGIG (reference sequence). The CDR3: CAWSRPDGLKEKLFF. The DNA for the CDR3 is TGTGCCTGGAGTCGCCCTGACGGTTTGAAGGAAAAACTGTTTTTT.

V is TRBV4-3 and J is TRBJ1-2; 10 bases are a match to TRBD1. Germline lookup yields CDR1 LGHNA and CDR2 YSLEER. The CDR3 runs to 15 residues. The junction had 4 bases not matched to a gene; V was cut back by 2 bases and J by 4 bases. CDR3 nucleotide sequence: TGCGCCAGCAGCCAACAGACAGGGGGCCCCTATGGCTACACCTTC. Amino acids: CASSQQTGGPYGYTF.

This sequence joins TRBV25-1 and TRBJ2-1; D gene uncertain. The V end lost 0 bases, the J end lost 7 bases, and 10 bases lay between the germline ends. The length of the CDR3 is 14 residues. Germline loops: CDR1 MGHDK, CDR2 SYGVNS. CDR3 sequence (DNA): TGTGCCAGCAGTGAATATCGCAGGAATAATGAGCAGTTCTTC. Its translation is CASSEYRRNNEQFF.

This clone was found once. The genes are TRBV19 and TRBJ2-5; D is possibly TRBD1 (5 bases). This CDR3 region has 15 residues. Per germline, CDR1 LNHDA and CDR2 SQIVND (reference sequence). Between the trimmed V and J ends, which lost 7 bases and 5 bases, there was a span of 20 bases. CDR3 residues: CASKGREGVGETQYF. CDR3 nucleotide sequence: TGTGCCAGTAAAGGCAGGGAAGGTGTCGGTGAGACCCAGTACTTC. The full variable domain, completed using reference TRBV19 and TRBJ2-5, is DGGITQSPKYLFRKEGQNVTLSCEQNLNHDAMYWYRQDPGQGLRLIYYSQIVNDFQKGDIAEGYSVSREKKESFPLTVTSAQKNPTAFYLCASKGREGVGETQYFGPGTRLLVL.

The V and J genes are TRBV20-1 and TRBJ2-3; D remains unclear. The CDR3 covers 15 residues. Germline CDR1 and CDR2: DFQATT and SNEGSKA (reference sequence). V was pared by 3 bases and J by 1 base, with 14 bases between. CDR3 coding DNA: TGCAGTGCTAGTCCATCCCTTAGGGGCACAGATACGCAGTATTTT. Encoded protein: CSASPSLRGTDTQYF.

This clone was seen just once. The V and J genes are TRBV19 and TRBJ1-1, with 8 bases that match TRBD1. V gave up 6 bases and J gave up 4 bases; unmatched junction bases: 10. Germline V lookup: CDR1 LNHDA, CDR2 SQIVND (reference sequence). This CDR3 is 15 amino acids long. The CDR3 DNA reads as TGTGCCAGTAGCCATCAGGGGACAGGTGGCACTGAAGCTTTCTTT. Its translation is CASSHQGTGGTEAFF.

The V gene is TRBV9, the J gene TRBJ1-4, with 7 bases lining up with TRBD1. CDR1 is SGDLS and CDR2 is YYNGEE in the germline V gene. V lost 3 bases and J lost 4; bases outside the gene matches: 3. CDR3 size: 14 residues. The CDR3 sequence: CASSAGQFNEKLFF. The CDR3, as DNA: TGTGCCAGCAGCGCGGGACAGTTTAATGAAAAACTGTTTTTT.

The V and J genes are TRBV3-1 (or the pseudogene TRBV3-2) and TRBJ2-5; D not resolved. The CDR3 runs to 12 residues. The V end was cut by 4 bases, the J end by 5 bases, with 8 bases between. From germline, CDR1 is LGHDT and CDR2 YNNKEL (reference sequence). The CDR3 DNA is TGTGCCAGCAGCCCCTACGGCGAGACCCAGTACTTC. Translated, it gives CASSPYGETQYF.

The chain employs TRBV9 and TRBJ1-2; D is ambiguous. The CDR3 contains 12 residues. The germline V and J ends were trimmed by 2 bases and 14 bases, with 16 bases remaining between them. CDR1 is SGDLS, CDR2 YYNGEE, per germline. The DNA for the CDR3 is TGTGCCAGCAGCGTTGAAAGGAGTTGGTTGACCTTC. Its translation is CASSVERSWLTF.

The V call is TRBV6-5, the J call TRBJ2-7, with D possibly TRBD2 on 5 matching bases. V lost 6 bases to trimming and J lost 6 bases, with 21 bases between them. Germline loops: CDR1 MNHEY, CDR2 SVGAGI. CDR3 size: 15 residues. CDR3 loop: CASSPSRSGLREQYF. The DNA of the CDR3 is TGTGCCAGCAGCCCCTCCCGAAGCGGCCTTCGCGAGCAGTACTTC.

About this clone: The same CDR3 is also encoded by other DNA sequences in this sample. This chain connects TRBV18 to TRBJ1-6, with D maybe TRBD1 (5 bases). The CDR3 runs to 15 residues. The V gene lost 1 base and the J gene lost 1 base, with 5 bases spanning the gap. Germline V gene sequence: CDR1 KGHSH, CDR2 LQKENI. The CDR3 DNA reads TGTGCCAGCTCACCACAGGGGTCCTATAATTCACCCCTCCACTTT. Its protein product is CASSPQGSYNSPLHF.

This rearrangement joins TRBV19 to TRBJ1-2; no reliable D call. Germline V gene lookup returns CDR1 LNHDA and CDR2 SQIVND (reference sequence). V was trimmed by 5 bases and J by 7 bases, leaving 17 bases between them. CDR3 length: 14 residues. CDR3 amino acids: CASSPEDGSRGYTF. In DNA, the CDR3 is TGTGCCAGTAGTCCTGAGGACGGGAGTCGTGGCTACACCTTC.

The CDR3 here is CASSPRRTGNPYEQYF. The CDR3 nucleotides are TGTGCCAGCAGCCCCCGACGGACAGGGAACCCCTACGAGCAGTACTTC. The gene calls are TRBV7-8 and TRBJ2-7; 8 nucleotides match TRBD1. The CDR3 contains 16 residues. CDR1 is SGHVS, CDR2 FQNEAQ, per germline. V was clipped by 5 bases and J by 2 bases; unmatched bases: 11.